The 18 T cell receptor beta chains below all came from one sample that was sequenced in a study of cytomegalovirus exposure and HLA in healthy donors. The primer mix had 60 Vbeta and 13 Jbeta primers. Using immunoSEQ multiplex PCR, the repertoire was profiled, and TCRdb retains in-frame clones only, with some absent. In the table there are around 160,000 clones, 73% of which are singletons. Specimen: PBMCs. These receptors originate from a woman aged 18-29 years in good health and CMV-seronegative.

Details on this clone: Other DNA variants within this sample encode the same CDR3. The V gene is TRBV5-1, the J gene TRBJ1-1; 7 nucleotides align to TRBD1. The CDR3 contains 14 residues. V shed 4 bases and J 1 base; nucleotides not matched to a gene: 4. In germline, CDR1 is SGHRS, CDR2 YFSETQ. CDR3 loop: CASSPGTANTEAFF. DNA for the CDR3: TGCGCCAGCAGCCCGGGGACAGCGAACACTGAAGCTTTCTTT.

J is TRBJ2-1 and V is TRBV6-5; D possibly corresponds to TRBD1 (5 bases). The CDR3 length is 13 residues. CDR1 MNHEY and CDR2 SVGAGI come from the germline V gene. The V and J ends lost 2 bases and 12 bases respectively, with 14 bases between them. The CDR3 is CASSYRGTQGQFF. CDR3 coding DNA: TGTGCCAGCAGTTACAGGGGAACTCAAGGGCAGTTCTTC.

This clone was found a few times. The chain is built from TRBV18 and TRBJ1-2; 11 nucleotides match TRBD1. The germline V gene has CDR1 KGHSH and CDR2 LQKENI. The CDR3 consists of 14 residues. V lost 3 bases and J lost 7; bases outside the gene matches: 4. CDR3 coding DNA: TGTGCCAGCTCACCGGGGACAGGGGGACGTGGCTACACCTTC. Translated, it gives CASSPGTGGRGYTF.

This clone has a handful of counts. The chain links TRBV28 to TRBJ1-2; D is perhaps TRBD1 (5 bases). CDR1 MDHEN and CDR2 SYDVKM come from the germline V gene. The length of the CDR3 is 13 residues. The V end lost 7 bases, the J end lost 5 bases, and 14 bases lay between the germline ends. Here the CDR3 DNA reads TGTGCCAGCACAGGGAATCTTGGATATGGCTACACCTTC. Its protein product is CASTGNLGYGYTF.

The V and J genes are TRBV5-8 and TRBJ2-1; the match to TRBD1 covers 9 bases. From germline, CDR1 is SGHTS and CDR2 YDEGEE. V shed 3 bases, J shed 15 bases, and the junction held 4 bases outside the gene matches. The CDR3 consists of 11 residues. CDR3 protein: CASSWDRDAFF. CDR3 nucleotide sequence: TGTGCCAGCAGCTGGGACAGGGACGCGTTCTTC.

The chain combines TRBV5-1 with TRBJ2-7; 10 positions match TRBD1. CDR3 length equals 18 residues. Trimming at V came to 3 bases and at J to 7 bases, leaving 19 bases not matched to a gene. Germline V gives CDR1 SGHRS, CDR2 YFSETQ. CDR3 region: CASSSTATGGVVSHEQYF. CDR3 nucleotide sequence: TGCGCCAGCAGCTCGACTGCGACAGGGGGCGTCGTGTCCCATGAGCAGTACTTC.

This clone was recorded a few times. V gene TRBV30 combines with J gene TRBJ1-5; no firm D call. Germline V gives CDR1 GTSNPN, CDR2 SVGIG (reference sequence). CDR3 length equals 14 residues. The V and J ends lost 2 bases and 4 bases respectively, with 12 bases between them. CDR3 region: CAWSSGLRNQPQHF. CDR3 in DNA: TGTGCCTGGAGTTCCGGGTTACGGAATCAGCCCCAGCATTTT. Full variable domain (missing parts from reference TRBV30 and TRBJ1-5): SQTIHQWPATLVQPVGSPLSLECTVEGTSNPNLYWYRQAAGRGLQLLFYSVGIGQISSEVPQNLSASRPQDRQFILSSKKLLLSDSGFYLCAWSSGLRNQPQHFGDGTRLSIL.

V usage is TRBV5-1 and J usage is TRBJ2-2; D uncertain. Germline assignment: CDR1 SGHRS and CDR2 YFSETQ. Trimming shortened V by 4 bases and J by 5 bases, and 12 bases separated the two germline ends. The CDR3 spans 14 residues. Here the CDR3 reads CASSLPPGTGELFF. CDR3 nucleotides: TGCGCCAGCAGCCTACCGCCGGGTACCGGGGAGCTGTTTTTT.

The genes are TRBV18 and TRBJ2-5, with TRBD1 matching 8 bases. Germline V CDR1 and CDR2: KGHSH, LQKENI. This CDR3 is 16 amino acids long. J was trimmed by 2 bases and V by 6 bases; bases with no gene match: 11. CDR3 amino acids: CASSPAGTGVQETQYF. DNA of the CDR3: TGTGCCAGCTCGCCCGCCGGGACAGGTGTTCAAGAGACCCAGTACTTC.

The chain uses TRBV7-9 and TRBJ2-1, with TRBD1 matching over 7 bases. The CDR3 length is 18 residues. V trimming: 2 bases; J trimming: 2 bases; junction bases outside the gene matches: 12. Germline CDR1 is SEHNR and CDR2 is FQNEAQ (reference sequence). This CDR3 is CASSLPPQGRGTYNEQFF. Written as DNA, the CDR3 is TGTGCCAGCAGCTTACCCCCCCAGGGCAGGGGGACCTACAATGAGCAGTTCTTC.

The DNA of the CDR3 is TGTGCCAGTGGCGGGAACAGCAGGTTCTTC. The encoded protein is CASGGNSRFF. The chain links TRBV2 to TRBJ2-1; D may be TRBD2 (6 bases). V was shortened by 9 bases and J by 15 bases, with 15 bases between the two germline ends. The CDR3 is made up of 10 amino acids. Looked up from germline, CDR1 is SNHLY and CDR2 is FYNNEI.

CDR3 sequence: CASSEARLKLFF. In DNA form, the CDR3 reads TGTGCCAGCAGTGAAGCGAGGCTGAAACTGTTTTTT. The rearrangement uses TRBV2 and TRBJ1-4; D is unclear. This CDR3 region has 12 residues. The V end was cut by 0 bases, the J end by 11 bases, with 7 bases between. Germline values: CDR1 SNHLY, CDR2 FYNNEI.

The chain couples TRBV7-2 to TRBJ2-7; D not certain. Deletions cut 2 bases from V and 4 bases from J, with 12 bases between. Per germline, CDR1 SGHTA and CDR2 FQGNSA. The CDR3 contains 14 residues. CDR3 nucleotides: TGTGCCAGCAGCTTAACCCCGACTGGATACGAGCAGTACTTC. Its translation: CASSLTPTGYEQYF.

This chain connects TRBV13 to TRBJ2-1, with 12 bases that match TRBD2. The junction had 8 bases not matched to a gene; V was cut back by 5 bases and J by 0 bases. In germline, CDR1 is PRHDT, CDR2 FYEKMQ (reference sequence). This CDR3 is 18 amino acids long. The CDR3 region is CASSVTSGSQSSYNEQFF. CDR3 sequence (DNA): TGTGCCAGCAGCGTGACTAGCGGGAGCCAGAGCTCCTACAATGAGCAGTTCTTC. Full variable domain (outside the CDR3, taken from reference TRBV13 and TRBJ2-1): AAGVIQSPRHLIKEKRETATLKCYPIPRHDTVYWYQQGPGQDPQFLISFYEKMQSDKGSIPDRFSAQQFSDYHSELNMSSLELGDSALYFCASSVTSGSQSSYNEQFFGPGTRLTVL.

This clone was seen a handful of times. The rearrangement links TRBV13 to TRBJ1-1; D gene ambiguous. V was pared by 3 bases and J by 0 bases, with 8 bases between. The CDR3 sequence is 14 residues long. Germline CDR1 reads PRHDT; CDR2 reads FYEKMQ (reference sequence). In DNA form, the CDR3 reads TGTGCCAGCAGCTTTAACCCGGTGAACACTGAAGCTTTCTTT. Its translation: CASSFNPVNTEAFF.

The chain employs TRBV2 and TRBJ2-6; D gene uncertain. The V end lost 7 bases, the J end lost 5 bases, and 6 bases lay between the germline ends. Germline CDR1 reads SNHLY; CDR2 reads FYNNEI. This CDR3 has 12 residues. CDR3 nucleotide sequence: TGTGCCAGCATAGAACGGGCCAACGTCCTGACTTTC. Its translation: CASIERANVLTF.

J is TRBJ1-1 and V is TRBV18, with TRBD1 matching over 8 bases. Trimming cost V 2 bases and J 1 base; bases outside gene matches: 9. CDR3 size: 17 residues. Germline V gene sequence: CDR1 KGHSH, CDR2 LQKENI. The CDR3 spells CASSPARGHTKNTEAFF. The CDR3, as DNA: TGTGCCAGCTCACCAGCCAGGGGGCATACGAAGAACACTGAAGCTTTCTTT. Together with reference TRBV18 and TRBJ1-1, the CDR3 gives the full variable domain: NAGVMQNPRHLVRRRGQEARLRCSPMKGHSHVYWYRQLPEEGLKFMVYLQKENIIDESGMPKERFSAEFPKEGPSILRIQQVVRGDSAAYFCASSPARGHTKNTEAFFGQGTRLTVV.

This clone has just a few counts. V gene TRBV28 combines with J gene TRBJ1-1; a weak D match, TRBD1 (6 bases). Germline loops: CDR1 MDHEN, CDR2 SYDVKM. The CDR3 is 16 residues long. The V and J ends lost 0 bases and 0 bases respectively, with 11 bases between them. The CDR3 coding sequence is TGTGCCAGCAGTTTATGGGCAGGGGATATGAACACTGAAGCTTTCTTT. It codes for CASSLWAGDMNTEAFF.